This TCR beta chain came from a study of cytomegalovirus exposure and HLA in healthy donors. The study's findings and limits: Prior analysis indicated that the majority of TCR beta V segments exhibited productivity approximately 90% or approximately 30% of the time.

J gave up 3 bases and V 5 bases, and 3 bases lay outside the gene matches. The CDR3 runs to 14 residues. From germline, CDR1 is SGHAT and CDR2 FQNNGV. Turning to this clone: Its antigen is unidentified.

The PCR employed 60 Vbeta primers together with 13 Jbeta primers. As handled by the study authors: Per a later analysis, the number of unique TCR beta chains was some 82 million, of which roughly 10 million were shared. TCRdb's table, derived via immunoSEQ multiplex PCR, lists solely in-frame clones and lacks some. D and trimming were read from the DNA, whereas the V and J calls and clone size are those reported in that table. The sample holds about 160,000 clones, about four fifths seen once. This TCR derives from a man between 45 and 60 years old in good health and CMV-seropositive. The chain uses TRBV11-2 and TRBJ2-7; 11 nucleotides line up with TRBD2. Sample: PBMCs. CDR3 DNA: TGTGCCAGCAGCCTGGGACTAGCGGTCTACGAGCAGTACTTC. Translating gives CASSLGLAVYEQYF. The whole variable domain, remainder taken from reference TRBV11-2 and TRBJ2-7, is EAGVAQSPRYKIIEKRQSVAFWCNPISGHATLYWYQQILGQGPKLLIQFQNNGVVDDSQLPKDRFSAERLKGVDSTLKIQPAKLEDSAVYLCASSLGLAVYEQYFGPGTRLTVT.